This T cell receptor beta chain was retrieved from a study of cytomegalovirus exposure and HLA in healthy donors. PCR amplification relied on 60 Vbeta primers (plus 13 Jbeta primers). Here immunoSEQ multiplex PCR was the method, and the copy in TCRdb shows in-frame clones only, minus some. The table lists more than 140,000 clones, almost 85% of them singletons. J was trimmed by 7 bases and V by 0 bases; bases with no gene match: 6. CDR1 is MNHEY and CDR2 is SVGAGI in the germline V gene. The CDR3 is 16 residues long. Study-wide results and limits: According to an earlier analysis, most TCR beta V segments yielded productive rearrangements about 90% or about 30% of the time. What a later analysis showed was that several of the most significant clusters appeared linked to common viral pathogens.

To note about this clone: Its specificity is unknown.

The TCR was taken from a man between 18 and 29 years old in good health and CMV-seropositive. The sample taken for sequencing was PBMCs. The gene calls are TRBV6-5 and TRBJ1-6; 7 positions match TRBD1. This CDR3 reads CASSYSAGQSNSPLHF. The DNA of the CDR3 is TGTGCCAGCAGTTACTCTGCGGGACAGTCCAATTCACCCCTCCACTTT.